One and the same sample provided the 22 T cell receptor beta chains below, sequenced in a study of shared clonotypes between healthy human individuals. Using immunoSEQ multiplex PCR, the repertoire was profiled, and TCRdb retains in-frame clones only, with some absent. Of some 2,000,000 clones listed, approximately 94% are singletons. CD45RO-negative cells were positively selected for CCR7, leaving out terminally differentiated effector memory CD45RA+ cells. The sequenced sample consisted of naive CD8+ T cells sorted from blood. The source is a man between 18 and 29 years old in good health.

J is TRBJ2-1 and V is TRBV7-8; D unresolved. Trimming left V 5 bases short and J 8 bases short, with 13 bases between. The CDR3 extends over 13 amino acids. Germline CDR1 and CDR2: SGHVS and FQNEAQ. CDR3 sequence (DNA): TGTGCCAGCAGCCAAGCGTCGCTCCATGAGCAGTTCTTC. Residues: CASSQASLHEQFF.

The rearrangement links TRBV11-2 to TRBJ1-4, with TRBD1 as a possible D gene (5 bases). V shed 2 bases and J shed 5 bases, with 12 bases lying between them. Germline CDR1 is SGHAT and CDR2 is FQNNGV. This CDR3 has 15 amino acids. The CDR3 DNA is TGTGCCAGCAGCTTATACGCGACAGAGAATGAAAAACTGTTTTTT. It encodes CASSLYATENEKLFF.

This clone showed up just once. V and J are TRBV2 and TRBJ2-3; 8 bases line up with TRBD2. The CDR3 has 14 amino acids. Germline values: CDR1 SNHLY, CDR2 FYNNEI. The V and J ends lost 4 bases and 4 bases, in that order; junction bases with no gene match: 4. The CDR3, as DNA: TGTGCCAGCAGTGCAGCGGGAGCCCCAGATACGCAGTATTTT. Its translation is CASSAAGAPDTQYF.

The V gene is TRBV7-9, the J gene TRBJ1-1; D is possibly TRBD1 (5 bases). The germline V and J ends were trimmed by 4 bases and 1 base, with 13 bases remaining between them. From germline, CDR1 is SEHNR and CDR2 FQNEAQ (reference sequence). The CDR3 runs 15 residues. CDR3 sequence reads: CASSSAQGRNTEAFF. The CDR3 coding sequence is TGTGCCAGCAGCTCGGCGCAGGGACGGAACACTGAAGCTTTCTTT.

The chain joins TRBV4-1 to TRBJ2-1; D remains unclear. V was shortened by 0 bases and J by 3 bases, with 12 bases between the two germline ends. CDR1 and CDR2 from the germline V gene are MGHRA and YSYEKL. The CDR3 extends over 16 amino acids. CDR3 protein: CASSQEYSPVYNEQFF. Here the CDR3 DNA reads TGCGCCAGCAGCCAAGAATACAGCCCAGTCTACAATGAGCAGTTCTTC.

V gene TRBV2 combines with J gene TRBJ2-1; the match to TRBD2 covers 11 bases. Germline V lookup: CDR1 SNHLY, CDR2 FYNNEI. The CDR3 covers 16 residues. V trimming: 6 bases; J trimming: 9 bases; junction bases outside the gene matches: 13. The CDR3, as DNA: TGTGCCAGCAGGCCCTTGGTAGCGGGGGGGCCCGTTGAGCAGTTCTTC. Translated, it gives CASRPLVAGGPVEQFF.

The gene calls are TRBV5-4 and TRBJ2-5, with D perhaps TRBD1 (6 bases). CDR3 length: 14 amino acids. Trimming cost V 5 bases and J 2 bases, with 13 bases left between them. CDR1 and CDR2 from the germline V gene are SGHNT and YYREEE (reference sequence). The CDR3 reads CASRDQGNQETQYF. As DNA, the CDR3 is TGTGCCAGCAGAGATCAGGGGAATCAAGAGACCCAGTACTTC.

The rearrangement uses TRBV2 and TRBJ1-5, with D uncertain. CDR3 length: 13 amino acids. Trimming took 6 bases from V and 2 from J, leaving 8 bases between them. Germline lookup yields CDR1 SNHLY and CDR2 FYNNEI. The CDR3 loop is CASRRAGNQPQHF. CDR3 nucleotide sequence: TGTGCCAGCAGGCGGGCAGGCAATCAGCCCCAGCATTTT.

This chain uses TRBV5-1 with TRBJ2-5; TRBD1 aligns across 7 bases. The tail of the sequence fits TRBJ2-7 better, so the J call may be wrong. Germline V CDR1 and CDR2: SGHRS, YFSETQ. The CDR3 length is 15 residues. The CDR3 loop reads CASSLASTGIYEQYF. The CDR3 DNA reads as TGCGCCAGCAGCTTGGCCTCGACAGGGATCTACGAGCAGTACTTC.

V usage is TRBV19 and J usage is TRBJ2-1, with 7 bases matching TRBD2. Looked up from germline, CDR1 is LNHDA and CDR2 is SQIVND (reference sequence). Trimming removed 7 bases from V and 2 bases from J; junction bases left unmatched: 8. The CDR3 runs to 15 residues. In DNA, the CDR3 is TGTGCCAGTACCCCTAGCGGAAAAGCCTACAATGAGCAGTTCTTC. Translation: CASTPSGKAYNEQFF.

CDR3 coding DNA: TGTGCCAGCACCCCGACAGGGGAGAGCACTGAAGCTTTCTTT. As protein: CASTPTGESTEAFF. The chain carries TRBV7-9 and TRBJ1-1; 8 nucleotides agree with TRBD1. The CDR3 spans 14 residues. Germline lookup yields CDR1 SEHNR and CDR2 FQNEAQ (reference sequence). The J segment lost 4 bases and the V segment lost 7 bases, leaving 8 bases of the junction unmatched.

The chain has TRBV6-1 and TRBJ1-6; D remains ambiguous. Germline CDR1 reads MNHNS; CDR2 reads SASEGT. The CDR3 has 11 residues. Trimming left V 2 bases short and J 12 bases short, with 5 bases between. The CDR3: CASSEFQPLHF. CDR3 DNA: TGTGCCAGCAGTGAATTCCAACCCCTCCACTTT.

The gene calls are TRBV27 and TRBJ1-4; no clear D. Trimming removed 6 bases at V and 2 bases at J, with 16 bases between. The CDR3 totals 16 residues. Germline values: CDR1 MNHEY, CDR2 SMNVEV (reference sequence). In nucleotides, the CDR3 is TGTGCCAGCAGCCCCTCCGCCGGGGAGACTAATGAAAAACTGTTTTTT. It is translated as CASSPSAGETNEKLFF.

This clone was detected a few times. V usage is TRBV27 and J usage is TRBJ1-5, with D unclear. This CDR3 contains 17 residues. V was pared by 4 bases and J by 0 bases, with 16 bases between. The V gene's germline CDR1 is MNHEY and CDR2 SMNVEV (reference sequence). The CDR3, as DNA: TGTGCCAGCAGTTCCCAGAGGACGGTGTATAGCAATCAGCCCCAGCATTTT. It specifies CASSSQRTVYSNQPQHF.

Comments on this clone: Other DNA sequences within the sample encode an identical CDR3. This chain links TRBV4-1 with TRBJ2-7; perhaps D is TRBD1 or TRBD2 (6 bases each). The length of the CDR3 is 15 residues. Trimming removed 1 base at V and 2 bases at J, with 12 bases between. Per germline, CDR1 MGHRA and CDR2 YSYEKL. Here the CDR3 DNA reads TGCGCCAGCAGCCAAGTTCAGGGGAGGACCTACGAGCAGTACTTC. Translating gives CASSQVQGRTYEQYF.

This clone was seen once. V and J are TRBV11-3 and TRBJ2-5; tentative D call: TRBD1 (5 bases). The germline V gene encodes CDR1 SGHNT and CDR2 YENEEA. The CDR3 spans 13 residues. V dropped 5 bases and J dropped 5 bases, with 12 bases sitting between them. DNA of the CDR3: TGTGCCAGCAGCCCCCAGGGTGCGGAGACCCAGTACTTC. It codes for CASSPQGAETQYF.

The V gene is TRBV5-4, the J gene TRBJ2-7; 14 bases align to TRBD2. CDR1 is SGHNT, CDR2 YYREEE, per germline (reference sequence). After removal of 4 bases from V and 6 bases from J, the junction contained 6 bases not matched to a gene. The CDR3 is 15 amino acids. CDR3 nucleotides: TGTGCCAGCAGCATCGGACTAGCGGGGGGTGGCGAGCAGTACTTC. Protein sequence: CASSIGLAGGGEQYF.

The chain couples TRBV9 to TRBJ2-3; D is perhaps TRBD1 (6 bases). CDR1 and CDR2 from the germline V gene are SGDLS and YYNGEE. Deletions cut 0 bases from V and 4 bases from J, with 18 bases between. This CDR3 region has 17 residues. In DNA form, the CDR3 reads TGTGCCAGCAGCGTAGAAATAAGACAGGAGGAGGCAGATACGCAGTATTTT. Amino acid sequence: CASSVEIRQEEADTQYF.

In regard to this clone: Other nucleotide sequences from this sample produce the same CDR3. This chain connects TRBV9 to TRBJ2-3, with D unresolved. The CDR3 covers 13 residues. V was cut by 0 bases and J by 4 bases, with 6 bases left in between. Germline lookup yields CDR1 SGDLS and CDR2 YYNGEE. The CDR3 sequence: CASSVDRADTQYF. The CDR3, as DNA: TGTGCCAGCAGCGTAGATAGGGCAGATACGCAGTATTTT.

CDR3 nucleotides: TGTGCCAGCAGTCCCGGACAGGGGGACTATAATTCACCCCTCCACTTT. Translated, it gives CASSPGQGDYNSPLHF. The rearrangement links TRBV27 to TRBJ1-6; TRBD1 matches at 10 bases. The trim removed 5 bases at V and 3 bases at J, leaving 4 bases unmatched. The CDR3 has 16 amino acids. The germline V gene has CDR1 MNHEY and CDR2 SMNVEV (reference sequence).

DNA of the CDR3: TGTGCCAGCAGAGATTACAGGGACGCCTACGAGCAGTACTTC. Amino acids: CASRDYRDAYEQYF. This chain links TRBV6-1 with TRBJ2-7; tentatively, D is TRBD1 (6 bases). The V and J ends lost 6 bases and 2 bases respectively, with 14 bases between them. Germline assignment: CDR1 MNHNS and CDR2 SASEGT. The CDR3 consists of 14 residues.

V is TRBV9 and J is TRBJ2-1, with 9 bases fitting TRBD1. The V gene's germline CDR1 is SGDLS and CDR2 YYNGEE. Trimming removed 4 bases from V and 6 bases from J; junction bases left unmatched: 8. This CDR3 has 15 residues. CDR3 residues: CASSHRGTGFNEQFF. CDR3 DNA: TGTGCCAGCAGCCACCGGGGGACAGGGTTCAATGAGCAGTTCTTC.